The present T cell receptor (beta chain) was sequenced within a study of T cell repertoires in cytomegalovirus infection. Across the study: Well-studied HLA-B-restricted CMV epitopes were used in the study alongside recently identified HLA-C-restricted ones. Both a matching HLA type and CMV infection were indicated by public TCR beta signatures.

Overall study results and limits: Totalled public TCR beta family frequency picked out people who carried CMV plus the relevant HLA.

Points on this clonotype: Its target is not known.

TCRdb fed the reads into MiXCR, producing one record per CDR3 protein. The sample contains roughly 310,000 distinct CDR3 sequences, about 28% of which appear only once. The ends were cut back, 0 bases at V and 6 bases at J, with 14 bases in the middle. This CDR3 is built from 15 residues. CDR1 is SGHTA and CDR2 is FQGNSA in the germline V gene. J is TRBJ1-2 and V is TRBV7-2, with D possibly matching TRBD1 (5 bases). The specimen comprised cultured PBMCs, sampled from culture after CMV antigen stimulation. This TCR was sampled from a human donor in good health (CMV status not recorded). Some clones in this sample may be carry-over from other donors' samples. The CDR3 loop is CASSLAELRVHGYTF. CDR3 bases: TGTGCCAGCAGCTTAGCCGAACTCAGGGTCCATGGCTACACCTTC. The complete variable domain, with remaining parts taken from reference TRBV7-2 and TRBJ1-2, reads GAGVSQSPSNKVTEKGKDVELRCDPISGHTALYWYRQSLGQGLEFLIYFQGNSAPDKSGLPSDRFSAERTGGSVSTLTIQRTQQEDSAVYLCASSLAELRVHGYTFGSGTRLTVV.